A selection of T cell receptor beta chains follows, all from one sample in a study of T cell responses to AZD1222 COVID-19 vaccine. Clones were sequenced by immunoSEQ multiplex PCR, and TCRdb holds only the in-frame ones, with some missing. This table has 100,000 to 150,000 clones, about 86% appearing once. The sequencing used peripheral blood, collected 28 days after the second AZD1222 dose. Receptors were obtained from an adult who received the AZD1222 COVID-19 vaccine. CDR3s include the opening cysteine and the closing phenylalanine or tryptophan. A D gene is named only where the DNA matches it firmly. Clone size is stated in some rows and not others, as once, few, many or a class when expanded.

TRBJ1-1,few,-,TRBV7-9,CASSFIGSEAFF,TGTGCCAGCAGCTTTATAGGGTCTGAAGCTTTCTTT
TRBJ1-2,-,TRBD1,TRBV19,CASSQTGAYYGYTF,TGTGCCAGTAGTCAAACAGGGGCCTACTATGGCTACACCTTC
TRBJ2-1,-,-,TRBV9,CASSERGESYNEQFF,TGTGCCAGCAGCGAAAGAGGGGAATCCTACAATGAGCAGTTCTTC
TRBJ2-1,-,-,TRBV4-2,CASSQEGRADGFF,TGTGCCAGCAGCCAAGAAGGGCGAGCGGATGGGTTCTTC
TRBJ2-7,-,-,TRBV6-4,CASSDPPSYEQYF,TGTGCCAGCAGTGACCCCCCTAGTTACGAGCAGTACTTC
TRBJ1-2,-,TRBD1,TRBV28,CASSSGQGDYGYTF,TGTGCCAGCAGTTCGGGACAGGGAGACTATGGCTACACCTTC
TRBJ2-1,-,-,TRBV19,CASSISGIGEQFF,TGTGCCAGTAGTATCTCGGGGATTGGTGAGCAGTTCTTC
TRBJ1-1,-,-,TRBV6-5,CASSSRPSEVNTEAFF,TGTGCCAGCAGTTCCCGGCCATCGGAGGTGAACACTGAAGCTTTCTTT
TRBJ1-1,once,-,TRBV27,CASARGGLNTEAFF,TGTGCCAGCGCCCGGGGGGGGCTGAACACTGAAGCTTTCTTT
TRBJ1-2,-,TRBD1,TRBV5-1,CASSVRDRDYGYTF,TGCGCCAGCAGCGTGAGGGACAGGGACTATGGCTACACCTTC
TRBJ1-2,-,TRBD1,TRBV14,CASSQGWGQSYGYTF,TGTGCCAGCAGCCAAGGATGGGGACAGTCCTATGGCTACACCTTC
TRBJ1-5,-,-,TRBV6-2/TRBV6-3,CASSTKGRGNQPQHF,TGTGCCAGCAGTACAAAGGGACGGGGCAATCAGCCCCAGCATTTT
TRBJ2-1,-,TRBD2,TRBV24-1,CATSDPGGPDYNEQFF,TGTGCCACCAGTGACCCGGGGGGGCCCGACTACAATGAGCAGTTCTTC
TRBJ1-5,-,-,TRBV7-8,CASSAGRTPKSQPQHF,TGTGCCAGCAGCGCCGGGAGGACCCCAAAATCTCAGCCCCAGCATTTT
TRBJ2-5,-,TRBD1,TRBV2,CASSEGTGVLKTQYF,TGTGCCAGCAGTGAGGGGACAGGGGTCTTGAAGACCCAGTACTTC
TRBJ2-7,-,-,TRBV30,CAWNSGLDPYEQYF,TGTGCCTGGAACTCGGGGTTAGATCCCTACGAGCAGTACTTC
TRBJ1-3,-,TRBD1,TRBV4-2,CASSRIGQDGNTIYF,TGTGCCAGCAGCCGAATAGGACAGGATGGAAACACCATATATTTT
TRBJ1-2,-,-,TRBV5-6,CASSLGPGDNYGYTF,TGTGCCAGCAGCTTGGGGCCAGGGGATAACTATGGCTACACCTTC
TRBJ2-7,few,-,TRBV18,CASSPPNGYEQYF,TGTGCCAGCTCACCACCGAACGGCTACGAGCAGTACTTC
TRBJ2-7,-,-,TRBV5-8,CASSPSGRPYEQYF,TGTGCCAGCAGCCCGAGCGGCAGGCCCTACGAGCAGTACTTC
TRBJ1-6,-,-,TRBV2,CAAAGYDSPLHF,TGTGCCGCAGCGGGGTATGATTCACCCCTCCACTTT
TRBJ1-1,-,-,TRBV5-5,CASSLELNTEAFF,TGTGCCAGCAGCTTGGAATTGAACACTGAAGCTTTCTTT
TRBJ1-6,-,TRBD1,TRBV6-2/TRBV6-3,CASSPNPGTGIWSYNSPLHF,TGTGCCAGCAGTCCCAACCCCGGGACAGGGATTTGGTCCTATAATTCACCCCTCCACTTT
TRBJ1-2,-,-,TRBV2,CASSENAGTNYGYTF,TGTGCCAGCAGTGAAAATGCAGGGACTAACTATGGCTACACCTTC
TRBJ1-1,-,TRBD1,TRBV2,CASRGQQNTEAFF,TGTGCCAGCAGGGGACAGCAGAACACTGAAGCTTTCTTT
TRBJ2-7,-,-,TRBV28,CASSPILAASSYEQYF,TGTGCCAGCAGCCCCATTTTAGCGGCAAGCTCCTACGAGCAGTACTTC